The 14 T cell receptor beta chains presented below share a single source sample, sequenced in a study of shared clonotypes between healthy human individuals. The assay was immunoSEQ multiplex PCR, and TCRdb's table has in-frame clones only and misses some. Counted here are 950,000 to 1,300,000 clones, 75% occurring once; the ten biggest clones make up around 1.5%. Sequencing used memory CD4+ T cells sorted from blood. Subset of the sample: CD45RA-negative fraction. The receptors come from a young man in good health.

This clone has at least ten counts. V and J are TRBV5-1 and TRBJ1-5; 7 nucleotides line up with TRBD1. This CDR3 comprises 15 residues. The V and J ends lost 0 bases and 4 bases, in that order; junction bases with no gene match: 4. Germline CDR1 and CDR2: SGHRS and YFSETQ. The CDR3 nucleotides read TGCGCCAGCAGCTTGGGGGACAGTTTGAATCAGCCCCAGCATTTT. Encoded protein: CASSLGDSLNQPQHF. The full variable domain, rest sourced from reference TRBV5-1 and TRBJ1-5, is KAGVTQTPRYLIKTRGQQVTLSCSPISGHRSVSWYQQTPGQGLQFLFEYFSETQRNKGNFPGRFSGRQFSNSRSEMNVSTLELGDSALYLCASSLGDSLNQPQHFGDGTRLSIL.

This chain uses TRBV6-1 with TRBJ2-7, with D perhaps matching TRBD2 (7 bases). The ends were cut back, 5 bases at V and 7 bases at J, with 15 bases in the middle. Germline V gene lookup returns CDR1 MNHNS and CDR2 SASEGT. This CDR3 spans 13 amino acids. CDR3 region: CASSSAGAWEQYF. CDR3 DNA sequence: TGTGCCAGCAGTTCGGCGGGGGCATGGGAGCAGTACTTC.

This clone was found many times. The genes are TRBV12-5 and TRBJ1-1, with D unresolved. V shed 0 bases and J shed 0 bases, with 14 bases lying between them. Germline V gives CDR1 LGHNT, CDR2 FRNRAP. This CDR3 spans 17 amino acids. CDR3 nucleotides: TGTGCTAGTGGTTTGGTACCGGCGAGGATCATGAACACTGAAGCTTTCTTT. It translates to CASGLVPARIMNTEAFF. Full variable domain (rest looked up from reference TRBV12-5 and TRBJ1-1): DARVTQTPRHKVTEMGQEVTMRCQPILGHNTVFWYRQTMMQGLELLAYFRNRAPLDDSGMPKDRFSAEMPDATLATLKIQPSEPRDSAVYFCASGLVPARIMNTEAFFGQGTRLTVV.

About this clone: Relative to the germline gene, one junction end is altered; a read error may explain this. Other nucleotide sequences in the sample specify the same CDR3. The J gene is TRBJ1-6, the V gene TRBV10-3; D not resolved. CDR3 length: 15 residues. Looked up from germline, CDR1 is ENHRY and CDR2 is SYGVKD. DNA of the CDR3: TGCGCCATCAGTGAAGGTCAAGGCGTAGGGTCACCCCTCCACTTT. It yields the protein CAISEGQGVGSPLHF.

J is TRBJ2-1 and V is TRBV9; tentatively, D is TRBD2 (6 bases). CDR3 length: 15 residues. The V and J ends lost 1 base and 9 bases respectively, with 17 bases between them. Germline CDR1 SGDLS, CDR2 YYNGEE. Written as DNA, the CDR3 is TGTGCCAGCAGCGTAATAGCCGGGGGAAATCCTGAGCAGTTCTTC. As protein: CASSVIAGGNPEQFF.

Only a few counts were recorded for this clone. This sequence joins TRBV6-5 and TRBJ1-1; possible D gene TRBD1, 5 bases. The germline V gene encodes CDR1 MNHEY and CDR2 SVGAGI. There are 14 residues in the CDR3. Trimming took off 5 bases at V and 4 bases at J, with 14 bases between the two ends. CDR3 DNA sequence: TGTGCCAGCAGTCTTCGACAGACTGGCACTGAAGCTTTCTTT. This sequence encodes CASSLRQTGTEAFF.

The chain is built from TRBV18 and TRBJ2-7; TRBD2 matches at 7 bases. CDR1 and CDR2 (germline): KGHSH, LQKENI. CDR3 length equals 18 residues. The trim removed 0 bases at V and 7 bases at J, leaving 18 bases unmatched. The CDR3 sequence: CASSPPRVGLADVTEQYF. The CDR3 DNA reads TGTGCCAGCTCACCACCGAGGGTTGGCCTAGCGGACGTGACTGAGCAGTACTTC.

Turning to this clone: It may be a read error: a sequence one base away is much more abundant. Other nucleotide sequences in the sample specify the same CDR3. The J gene is TRBJ1-2, the V gene TRBV5-4; D gene uncertain. The CDR3 is made up of 13 amino acids. The ends were cut back, 0 bases at V and 1 base at J, with 4 bases in the middle. CDR1 is SGHNT and CDR2 is YYREEE in the germline V gene (reference sequence). The CDR3 DNA is TGTGCCAGCAGCTTGGACAGTAACTATGGCTACACCTTC. It specifies CASSLDSNYGYTF.

J is TRBJ2-3 and V is TRBV6-1, with a weak D call TRBD2 (6 bases). Germline V gene data show CDR1 as MNHNS and CDR2 as SASEGT. V was pared by 0 bases and J by 8 bases, with 6 bases between. The CDR3 sequence is 12 residues long. The CDR3 DNA is TGTGCCAGCAGTGAAGCGCGGGGTACGCAGTATTTT. Its protein product is CASSEARGTQYF.

The J gene is TRBJ2-2, the V gene TRBV7-2, with D possibly TRBD2 on 6 matching bases. The germline V gene has CDR1 SGHTA and CDR2 FQGNSA. The CDR3 runs 13 residues. V lost 6 bases, J lost 13 bases, and 18 bases lay in between. The CDR3 DNA sequence: TGTGCCAGCAGAAACCCCTCCGAGGGAGGGCTGTTTTTT. Its translation: CASRNPSEGGLFF.

The chain links TRBV27 to TRBJ1-3; D gene unclear. Looked up from germline, CDR1 is MNHEY and CDR2 is SMNVEV (reference sequence). The CDR3 is made up of 14 amino acids. V gave up 5 bases and J gave up 0 bases, with 8 bases separating them. The CDR3 bases are TGTGCCAGCAGTGCCCGGGGCTCTGGAAACACCATATATTTT. Protein sequence: CASSARGSGNTIYF.

This clone was recorded at least ten times. Different DNA sequences within this sample yield the same CDR3. The chain carries TRBV2 and TRBJ2-1; 7 bases are a match to TRBD1. Per germline, CDR1 SNHLY and CDR2 FYNNEI. This CDR3 contains 13 residues. The V and J ends lost 6 bases and 3 bases, in that order; junction bases with no gene match: 2. The CDR3 sequence is CASSRDSYNEQFF. CDR3 DNA: TGTGCCAGCAGCCGGGACAGCTACAATGAGCAGTTCTTC.

The CDR3 DNA is TGTGCCAGCAGCCCCGAAACTAAAACCTACGAGCAGTACTTC. The encoded protein is CASSPETKTYEQYF. The chain carries TRBV9 and TRBJ2-7; D unresolved. Trimming pared 4 bases from V and 2 bases from J, leaving 13 bases between. The germline V gene encodes CDR1 SGDLS and CDR2 YYNGEE. The CDR3 covers 14 residues.

V and J are TRBV19 and TRBJ2-5; a possible D gene is TRBD1 (5 bases). V was cut by 4 bases and J by 5 bases, with 17 bases left in between. The germline V gene encodes CDR1 LNHDA and CDR2 SQIVND (reference sequence). The CDR3 runs to 15 residues. CDR3 sequence: CASSRAFGAAETQYF. CDR3 bases: TGTGCCAGTAGTAGAGCGTTTGGGGCCGCTGAGACCCAGTACTTC.